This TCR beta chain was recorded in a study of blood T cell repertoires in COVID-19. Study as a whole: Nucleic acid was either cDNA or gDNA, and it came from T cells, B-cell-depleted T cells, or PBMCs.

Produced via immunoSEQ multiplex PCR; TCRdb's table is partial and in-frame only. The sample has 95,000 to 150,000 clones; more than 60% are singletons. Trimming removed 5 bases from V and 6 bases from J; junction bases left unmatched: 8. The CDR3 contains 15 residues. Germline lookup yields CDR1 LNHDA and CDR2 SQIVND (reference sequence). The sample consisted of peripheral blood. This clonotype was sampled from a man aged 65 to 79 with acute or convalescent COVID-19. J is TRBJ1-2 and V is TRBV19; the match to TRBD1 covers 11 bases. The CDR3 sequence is CASSPGQGVINGYTF. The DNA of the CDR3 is TGTGCCAGTAGTCCGGGACAGGGGGTGATAAATGGCTACACCTTC. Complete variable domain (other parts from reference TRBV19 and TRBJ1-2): DGGITQSPKYLFRKEGQNVTLSCEQNLNHDAMYWYRQDPGQGLRLIYYSQIVNDFQKGDIAEGYSVSREKKESFPLTVTSAQKNPTAFYLCASSPGQGVINGYTFGSGTRLTVV.